This T cell receptor (beta chain) was found in a study of blood T cell repertoires in COVID-19 (dated by TCRdb to about 2020). Describing the broader study: Samples covering the acute and convalescent phases of COVID-19 were provided by collaborators in the United States, Italy and Spain. The prospective study material was composed of cDNA or gDNA derived from T cells, B-cell-depleted T cells, or PBMCs. The dataset comprised deeply sampled blood TCRbeta repertoires from subjects exposed to, actively infected with, or recovered from COVID-19. The repertoires were released in a freely available public database intended as a resource for research on the immune response to SARS-CoV-2. The samples were drawn from the first 160 participants of the ongoing ImmuneRACE study and from 1,254 subjects provided by 6 global collaborators. Sample metadata almost always included a de-identified subject ID, COVID-19 status, age in years and sex. Where available, HLA class I and class II types were obtained from metadata supplied by the sample provider rather than from assay-based typing. Broader findings and caveats from the paper: How much clinical and demographic metadata was included differed by source and by participant, and the metadata was provided uncurated.

Another Seattle source contributed samples from volunteer blood donors who had recovered from COVID-19. Each collaborating institution followed its own protocols to collect whole blood in K2EDTA tubes. For TCRbeta analysis, collaborators shipped samples as frozen whole blood, isolated PBMCs, or DNA extracted from either of those sample types. The immunoSEQ Assay, a bias-controlled multiplex PCR, was used to amplify TCRbeta CDR3 regions from genomic DNA. In the source study's methods: The number of nucleated cells in each sample was estimated from the amplification of reference gene primers within the assay. To quantify the absolute abundance of each unique TCRbeta CDR3 rearrangement, sequence reads were collapsed and filtered. Productive Simpson clonality was computed per sample as the square root of Simpson's diversity index over productive rearrangements. TCRdb retrieved this table from immuneACCESS and kept in-frame rearrangements only. Not all clones are present; in checked studies, unresolved V genes account for under half, and no reason is known for the remainder. Clone size and V and J calls were adopted from that table, with D and trimming inferred from the DNA. The table for this sample lists about 260,000 clones; about 85% of them were counted only once. The ten largest clones capture roughly 2.4% of the sample.

This clone has just one count. Its antigen target is currently unknown. The sample holds no much larger clone one base away, and base qualities are not on file. Specimen: peripheral blood. The TCR originated in a woman aged 45-60 years who had recovered from COVID-19.

The sequenced DNA is TGTGCCAGCAGCGTTACTAGCGGGGGGGTTGATGAGCAGTTCTTC. The resulting protein is CASSVTSGGVDEQFF. The V gene is TRBV9 and the J gene is TRBJ2-1; 13 central nucleotides agree with TRBD2. Trimming leaves V shorter by 2 bases and J shorter by 8 bases, with the junction holding 4 bases beyond the gene matches. According to the germline V gene, CDR1 reads SGDLS and CDR2 reads YYNGEE. The CDR3 spans 15 residues, from the cysteine through the phenylalanine. Only the CDR3 DNA is retained, 45 bases long and in frame from the first base.